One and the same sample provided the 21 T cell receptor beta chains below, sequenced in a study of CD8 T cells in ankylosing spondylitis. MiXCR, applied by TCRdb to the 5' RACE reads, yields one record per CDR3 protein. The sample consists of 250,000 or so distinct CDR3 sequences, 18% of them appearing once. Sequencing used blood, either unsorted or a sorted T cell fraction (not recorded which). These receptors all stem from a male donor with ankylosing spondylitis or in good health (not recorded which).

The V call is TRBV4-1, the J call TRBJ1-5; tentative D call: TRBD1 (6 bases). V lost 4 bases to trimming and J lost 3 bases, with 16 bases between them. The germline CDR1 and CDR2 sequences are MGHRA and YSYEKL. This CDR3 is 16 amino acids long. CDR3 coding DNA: TGCGCCAGCAGCCCCCGCGGAGGGGGGGACAATCAGCCCCAGCATTTT. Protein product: CASSPRGGGDNQPQHF.

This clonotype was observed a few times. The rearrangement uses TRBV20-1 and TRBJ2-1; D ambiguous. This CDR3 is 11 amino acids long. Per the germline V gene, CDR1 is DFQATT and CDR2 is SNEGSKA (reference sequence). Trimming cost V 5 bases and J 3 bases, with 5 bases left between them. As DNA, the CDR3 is TGCAGTGCTTGGGACTACAATGAGCAGTTCTTC. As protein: CSAWDYNEQFF.

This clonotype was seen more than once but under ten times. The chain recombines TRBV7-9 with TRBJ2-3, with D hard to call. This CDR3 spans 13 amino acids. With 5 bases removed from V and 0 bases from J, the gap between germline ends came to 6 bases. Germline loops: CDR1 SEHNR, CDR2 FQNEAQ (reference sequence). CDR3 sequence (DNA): TGTGCCAGCAGCATCTCTAGCACAGATACGCAGTATTTT. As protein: CASSISSTDTQYF.

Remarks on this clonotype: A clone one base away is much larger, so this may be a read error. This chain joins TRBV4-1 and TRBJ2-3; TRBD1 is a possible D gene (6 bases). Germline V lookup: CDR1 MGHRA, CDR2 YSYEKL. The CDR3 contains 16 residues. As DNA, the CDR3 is TGCTCCAGCAGCCAAACGACAGGCTCTAGCACAGATACGCAGTATTTT. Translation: CSSSQTTGSSTDTQYF.

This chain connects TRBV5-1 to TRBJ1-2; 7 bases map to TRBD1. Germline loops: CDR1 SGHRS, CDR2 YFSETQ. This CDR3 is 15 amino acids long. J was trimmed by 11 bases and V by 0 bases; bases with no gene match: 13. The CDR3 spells CASSLEGQASLQYTF. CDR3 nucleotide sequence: TGCGCCAGCAGCTTGGAAGGACAGGCCTCGCTTCAGTACACCTTC.

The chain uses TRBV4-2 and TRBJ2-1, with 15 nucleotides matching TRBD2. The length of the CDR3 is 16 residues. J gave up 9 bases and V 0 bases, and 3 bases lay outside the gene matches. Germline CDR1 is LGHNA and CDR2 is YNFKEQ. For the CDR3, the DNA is TGTGCCAGCAGCCAAGATCCGGGACTAGCGGGAGGTGAGCAGTTCTTC. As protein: CASSQDPGLAGGEQFF.

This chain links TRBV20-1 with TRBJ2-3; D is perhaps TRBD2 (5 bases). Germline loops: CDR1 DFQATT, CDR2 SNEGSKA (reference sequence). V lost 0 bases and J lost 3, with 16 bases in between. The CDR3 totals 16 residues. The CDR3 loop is CSARDRETPLTDTQYF. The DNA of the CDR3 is TGCAGTGCTAGAGATCGGGAAACCCCCCTTACAGATACGCAGTATTTT.

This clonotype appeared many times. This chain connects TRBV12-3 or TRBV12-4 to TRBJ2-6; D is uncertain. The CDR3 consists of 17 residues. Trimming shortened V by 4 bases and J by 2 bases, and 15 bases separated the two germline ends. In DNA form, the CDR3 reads TGTGCCAGCAGTTCAAGGGTACGAGCAACTGGGGCCAACGTCCTGACTTTC. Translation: CASSSRVRATGANVLTF.

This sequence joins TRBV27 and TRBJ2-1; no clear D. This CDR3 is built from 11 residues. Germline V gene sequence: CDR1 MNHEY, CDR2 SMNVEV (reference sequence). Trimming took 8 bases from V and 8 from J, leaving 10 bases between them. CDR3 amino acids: CASSREDEQFF. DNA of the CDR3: TGTGCCAGCTCCCGTGAGGATGAGCAGTTCTTC.

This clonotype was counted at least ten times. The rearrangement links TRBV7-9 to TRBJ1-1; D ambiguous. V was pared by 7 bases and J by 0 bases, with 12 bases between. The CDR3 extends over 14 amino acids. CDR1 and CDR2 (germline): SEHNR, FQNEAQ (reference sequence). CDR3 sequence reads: CASKPGRMNTEAFF. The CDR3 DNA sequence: TGTGCCAGCAAACCTGGACGGATGAACACTGAAGCTTTCTTT. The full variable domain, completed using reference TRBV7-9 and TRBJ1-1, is DTGVSQNPRHKITKRGQNVTFRCDPISEHNRLYWYRQTLGQGPEFLTYFQNEAQLEKSRLLSDRFSAERPKGSFSTLEIQRTEQGDSAMYLCASKPGRMNTEAFFGQGTRLTVV.

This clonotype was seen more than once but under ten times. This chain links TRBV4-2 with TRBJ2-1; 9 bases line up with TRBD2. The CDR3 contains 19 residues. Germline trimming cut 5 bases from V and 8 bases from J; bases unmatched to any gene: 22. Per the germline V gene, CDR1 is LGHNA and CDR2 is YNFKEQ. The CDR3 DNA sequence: TGTGCCAGCAGCGGGGGAGCGGGGCCCTTAGCGGGGGTTCTGGATGAGCAGTTCTTC. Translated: CASSGGAGPLAGVLDEQFF.

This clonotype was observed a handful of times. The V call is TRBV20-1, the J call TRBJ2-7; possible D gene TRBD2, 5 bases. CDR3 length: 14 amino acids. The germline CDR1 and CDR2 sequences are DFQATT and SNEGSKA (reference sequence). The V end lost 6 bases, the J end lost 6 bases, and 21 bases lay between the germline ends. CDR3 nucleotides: TGCAGTGCGAGTCCATCCCGGCTAGCTGGCGAGCAGTACTTC. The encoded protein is CSASPSRLAGEQYF.

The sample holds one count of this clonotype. The CDR3 sequence is CASSFIWGLGEEQYF. Written as DNA, the CDR3 is TGTGCCAGCAGTTTTATTTGGGGACTAGGTGAGGAGCAGTACTTC. The rearrangement uses TRBV12-3 or TRBV12-4 and TRBJ2-7; 8 positions agree with TRBD2. This CDR3 spans 15 amino acids. J gave up 7 bases and V 3 bases, and 11 bases lay outside the gene matches.

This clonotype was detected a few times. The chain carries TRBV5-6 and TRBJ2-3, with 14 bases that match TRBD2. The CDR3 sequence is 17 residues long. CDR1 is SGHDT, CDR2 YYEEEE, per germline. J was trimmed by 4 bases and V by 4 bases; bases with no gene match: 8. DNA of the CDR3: TGTGCCAGCAGCGAGACTAGCGGGAGGGCCGTGGCAGATACGCAGTATTTT. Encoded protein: CASSETSGRAVADTQYF.

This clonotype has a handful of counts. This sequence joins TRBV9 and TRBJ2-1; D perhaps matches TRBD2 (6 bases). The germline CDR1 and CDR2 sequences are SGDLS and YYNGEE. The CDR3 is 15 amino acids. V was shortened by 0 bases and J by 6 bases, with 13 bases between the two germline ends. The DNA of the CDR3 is TGTGCCAGCAGCGTAGGGGGGGACCCGGGCAATGAGCAGTTCTTC. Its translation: CASSVGGDPGNEQFF.

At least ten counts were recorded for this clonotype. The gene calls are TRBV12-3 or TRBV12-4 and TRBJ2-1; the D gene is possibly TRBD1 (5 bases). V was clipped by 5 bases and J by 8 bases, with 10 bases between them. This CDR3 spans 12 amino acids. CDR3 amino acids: CASSVDSYEQFF. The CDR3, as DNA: TGTGCCAGCAGTGTAGACAGTTATGAGCAGTTCTTC.

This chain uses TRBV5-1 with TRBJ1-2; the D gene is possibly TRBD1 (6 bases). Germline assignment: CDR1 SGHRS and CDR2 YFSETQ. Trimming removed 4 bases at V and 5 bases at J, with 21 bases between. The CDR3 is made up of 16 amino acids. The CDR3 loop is CASSPLGAGEWYGYTF. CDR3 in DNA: TGCGCCAGCAGCCCCCTTGGGGCAGGGGAATGGTATGGCTACACCTTC.

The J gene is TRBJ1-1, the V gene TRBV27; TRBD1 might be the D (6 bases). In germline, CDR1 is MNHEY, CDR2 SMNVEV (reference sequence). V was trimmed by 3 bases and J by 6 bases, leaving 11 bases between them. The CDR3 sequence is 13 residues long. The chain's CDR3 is CASSFLGHPEAFF. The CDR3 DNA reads TGTGCCAGCAGTTTTCTGGGACACCCTGAAGCTTTCTTT.

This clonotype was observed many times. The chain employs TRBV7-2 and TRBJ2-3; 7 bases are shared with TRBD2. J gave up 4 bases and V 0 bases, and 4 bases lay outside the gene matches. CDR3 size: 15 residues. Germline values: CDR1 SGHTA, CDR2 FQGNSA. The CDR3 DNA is TGTGCCAGCAGCTTAGCGGGAGGGCCGGCAGATACGCAGTATTTT. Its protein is CASSLAGGPADTQYF.

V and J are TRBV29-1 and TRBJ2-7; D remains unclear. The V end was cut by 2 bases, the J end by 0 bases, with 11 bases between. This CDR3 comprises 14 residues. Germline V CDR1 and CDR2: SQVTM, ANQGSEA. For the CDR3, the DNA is TGCAGCGTTGAATCCGGGCCACCCTCCTACGAGCAGTACTTC. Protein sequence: CSVESGPPSYEQYF.

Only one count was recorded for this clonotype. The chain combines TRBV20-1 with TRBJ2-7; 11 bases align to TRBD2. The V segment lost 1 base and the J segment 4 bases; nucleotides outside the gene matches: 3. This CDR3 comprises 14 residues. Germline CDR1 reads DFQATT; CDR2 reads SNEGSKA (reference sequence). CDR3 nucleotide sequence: TGCAGTGCTAGAGGGACTAGCGGGCAGTACGAGCAGTACTTC. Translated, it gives CSARGTSGQYEQYF.